This is a list of T cell receptor beta chains from one sample in a study of blood T cells in healthy people across ages. TCRdb re-called the 5' RACE reads through MiXCR, storing one row per CDR3 protein. In the table there are about a million distinct CDR3 sequences, 51% of which are singletons. The sample taken for sequencing was blood. The receptors here all came from a woman aged 55 to 70 in good health. The CDR3 runs from the conserved cysteine through the conserved F or W. The D gene is left open where the match is weak. Size values are once, few and many counts, or a class for expanded clones, and some rows have none.

TRBV7-2	TRBJ1-5	NA	NA	TGTGCCAGCAGCGCCACAGTTAGCAATCAGCCCCAGCATTTT	CASSATVSNQPQHF
TRBV20-1	TRBJ2-1	TRBD2	NA	TGCAGTGCTAGAGCTAGCGGGAGTGGTTGGCAGTTCTTC	CSARASGSGWQFF
TRBV5-5	TRBJ2-1	NA	NA	TGTGCCAGCAGCTTAAGATCAGCGATTTGGAATGAGCAGTTCTTC	CASSLRSAIWNEQFF
TRBV20-1	TRBJ2-1	NA	few	TGCAGTGCTAGAGATGGGAGAGTCCCCTACAATGAGCAGTTCTTC	CSARDGRVPYNEQFF
TRBV28	TRBJ2-6	NA	few	TGTGCCAGCAGTTTATATCGGGTCTCTGGGGCCAACGTCCTGACTTTC	CASSLYRVSGANVLTF
TRBV4-1	TRBJ1-2	NA	NA	TGCGCCAGCAGCCAAGTAGGGCGGACAGAGATTAACTATAGCTACACCTTC	CASSQVGRTEINYSYTF
TRBV7-2	TRBJ1-5	NA	few	TGTGCTAGCAGCTTAGATCGCAATCAGCCCCAGCATTTT	CASSLDRNQPQHF
TRBV18	TRBJ2-1	TRBD2	NA	TGTGCCAGCTCACCAGGACGAGCGGGGGGCGATGAGCAGTTCTTC	CASSPGRAGGDEQFF
TRBV6-5	TRBJ1-2	TRBD1	few	TGTGCCAGCAGAAATCCGGGACAGGGGTATGGCTACACCTTC	CASRNPGQGYGYTF
TRBV20-1	TRBJ2-5	TRBD2	NA	TGCAGTGCCCCGGGGCTAGCGGGAGGGACGGGAGAGACCCAGTACTTC	CSAPGLAGGTGETQYF
TRBV25-1	TRBJ2-5	NA	NA	TGTGCCAGCAATTGGGCCGGGACCCAGTACTTC	CASNWAGTQYF
TRBV12-3/TRBV12-4	TRBJ2-1	TRBD2	NA	TGTGCCAGCAGAGCGGGAGGGCCTGGGAATGAGCAGTTCTTC	CASRAGGPGNEQFF
TRBV20-1	TRBJ2-7	NA	NA	TGCAGTGCTGCCTCCCCCAGGGGTCCCTCCTACGAGCAGTACTTC	CSAASPRGPSYEQYF
TRBV20-1	TRBJ2-3	TRBD2	NA	TGCAGTGCTCCTCGGGCTAGCGGGGGGCCAGATACGCAGTATTTT	CSAPRASGGPDTQYF
TRBV7-9	TRBJ2-7	TRBD1	NA	TGTGCCAGCAGCTTCCGACAGGGGTTTACTCACGAGCAGTACTTC	CASSFRQGFTHEQYF
TRBV18	TRBJ2-2	NA	once	TGTGCCAGCTCACCCCCAAGTGCGAACACCGGGGAGCTGTTTTTT	CASSPPSANTGELFF
TRBV20-1	TRBJ2-3	TRBD2	few	TGCAGTGCCCCGGGACTAGCGGGAGTTTCGGGTGGTGATACGCAGTATTTT	CSAPGLAGVSGGDTQYF
TRBV27	TRBJ2-7	TRBD1	NA	TGTGCCAGCAGTAGATCGGGACAGCCCGACGAGCAGTACTTC	CASSRSGQPDEQYF
TRBV20-1	TRBJ2-1	NA	once	TGCAGTGCTAGGAGGTCCCTGGGTATCAATGAGCAGTTCTTC	CSARRSLGINEQFF
TRBV4-3	TRBJ2-3	NA	few	TGCGCCAGCAGCCAAGACAGCGCGGGGTCGGGAGATACGCAGTATTTT	CASSQDSAGSGDTQYF
TRBV10-3	TRBJ2-7	TRBD2	NA	TGTGCCACCGACGGAGGAGGGGAGGGGCCCTACGAGCAGTACTTC	CATDGGGEGPYEQYF
TRBV2	TRBJ1-6	TRBD1	NA	TGTGCCAGCCTGATAGGGGGCCAGGGGTCACCCCTCCACTTT	CASLIGGQGSPLHF
TRBV12-3/TRBV12-4	TRBJ2-4	NA	NA	TGTGCCAGCAGTAGGACCAAAAACATTCAGTACTTC	CASSRTKNIQYF
TRBV18	TRBJ1-2	NA	few	TGTGCCAGCTCACCGGCCGGGGGCTTCTATGGCTACACCTTC	CASSPAGGFYGYTF
TRBV29-1	TRBJ2-3	TRBD2	NA	TGCAGCGTTCTGGTCCGGTCCGCGGGACTACGAAAAGTTACTCTCAGCACAGATACGCAGTATTTT	CSVLVRSAGLRKVTLSTDTQYF
TRBV12-3/TRBV12-4	TRBJ1-2	TRBD1	NA	TGTGCCAGCAGTTTAGAGCAGGGGGTAATTGGCTACACCTTC	CASSLEQGVIGYTF
TRBV11-2	TRBJ2-7	TRBD2	few	TGTGCCAGCAGCTTAGTCCCTCTAGCGGGAGGATCATACGAGCAGTACTTC	CASSLVPLAGGSYEQYF
TRBV28	TRBJ2-7	TRBD1	few	TGTGCCAGCAGCTTCGCCGGGGACAGGGTCTACGAGCAGTACTTC	CASSFAGDRVYEQYF
TRBV5-5	TRBJ1-4	TRBD1	NA	TGTGCCAGCAGCACTCCGACAGGGGGTAATGAAAAACTGTTTTTT	CASSTPTGGNEKLFF
TRBV11-2	TRBJ2-7	NA	few	TGTGCCAGCAGCTTCGGGGAATCCGAGCAGTACTTC	CASSFGESEQYF
TRBV4-3	TRBJ2-7	NA	NA	TGCGCCAGCAGCCAAGATCACTCATCCTACGAGCAGTACTTC	CASSQDHSSYEQYF
TRBV7-2	TRBJ2-3	TRBD2	few	TGTGCCAGCAGCCCAGCGGGAGAGACAGATACGCAGTATTTT	CASSPAGETDTQYF
TRBV7-2	TRBJ2-7	NA	few	TGTGCCAGCAGCTTAGTGGGACCTAGCGTAGAATCCTACGAGCAGTACTTC	CASSLVGPSVESYEQYF
TRBV4-3	TRBJ2-1	TRBD2	few	TGCGCCAGCAGCCAAGTTTCTAGCGGGAGCGATGAGCAGTTCTTC	CASSQVSSGSDEQFF
TRBV7-2	TRBJ2-4	NA	NA	TGTGCCAGCAGCCCAGGGGATTTGAGCAAAAACATTCAGTACTTC	CASSPGDLSKNIQYF
TRBV28	TRBJ2-2	NA	NA	TGTGCCAGCAGTCCTCTATGGGAGTCCGGGGAGCTGTTTTTT	CASSPLWESGELFF
TRBV15	TRBJ2-3	TRBD2	few	TGTGCCACCAGCAGAGACGGGACTAGCGGGAGTTGGGGCGGAGATACGCAGTATTTT	CATSRDGTSGSWGGDTQYF